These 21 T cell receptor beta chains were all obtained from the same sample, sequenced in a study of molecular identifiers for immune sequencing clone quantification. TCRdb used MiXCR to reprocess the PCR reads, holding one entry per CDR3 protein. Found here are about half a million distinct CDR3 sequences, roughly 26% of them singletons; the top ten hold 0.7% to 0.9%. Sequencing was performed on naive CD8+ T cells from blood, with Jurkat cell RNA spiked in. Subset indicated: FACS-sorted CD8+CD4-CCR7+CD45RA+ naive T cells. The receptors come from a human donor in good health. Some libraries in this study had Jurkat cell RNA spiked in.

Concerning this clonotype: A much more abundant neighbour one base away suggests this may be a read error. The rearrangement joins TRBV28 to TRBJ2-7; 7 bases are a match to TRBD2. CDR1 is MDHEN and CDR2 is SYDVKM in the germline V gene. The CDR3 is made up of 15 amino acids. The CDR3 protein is CASSSEGRAPYGQYF. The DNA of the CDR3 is TGTGCCAGCAGCTCCGAGGGGAGGGCCCCCTACGGGCAGTACTTC.

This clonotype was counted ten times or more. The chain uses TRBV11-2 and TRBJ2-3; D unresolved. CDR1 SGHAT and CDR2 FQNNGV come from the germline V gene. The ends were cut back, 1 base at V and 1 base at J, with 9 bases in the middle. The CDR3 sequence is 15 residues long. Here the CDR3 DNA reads TGTGCCAGCAGCTTAGGGACCTCTGGCACAGATACGCAGTATTTT. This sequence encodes CASSLGTSGTDTQYF.

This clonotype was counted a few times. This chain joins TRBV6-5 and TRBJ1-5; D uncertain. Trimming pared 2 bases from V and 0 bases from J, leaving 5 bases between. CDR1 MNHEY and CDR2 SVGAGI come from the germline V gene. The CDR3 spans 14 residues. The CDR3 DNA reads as TGTGCCAGCAGTTACGACAATAGCAATCAGCCCCAGCATTTT. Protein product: CASSYDNSNQPQHF.

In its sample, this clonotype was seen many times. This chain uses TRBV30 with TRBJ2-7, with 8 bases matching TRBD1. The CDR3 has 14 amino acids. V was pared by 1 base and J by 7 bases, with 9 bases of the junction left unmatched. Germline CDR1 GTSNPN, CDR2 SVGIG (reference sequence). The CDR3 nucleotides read TGTGCCTGGAGTGGGAGGACAGGGTTTTTGGAGCAGTACTTC. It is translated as CAWSGRTGFLEQYF.

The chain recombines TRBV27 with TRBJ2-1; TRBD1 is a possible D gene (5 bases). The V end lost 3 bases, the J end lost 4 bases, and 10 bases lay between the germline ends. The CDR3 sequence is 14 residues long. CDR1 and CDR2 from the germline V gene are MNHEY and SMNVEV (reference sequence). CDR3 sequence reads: CASSFGSGYNEQFF. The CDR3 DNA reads TGTGCCAGCAGTTTCGGCTCAGGGTACAATGAGCAGTTCTTC.

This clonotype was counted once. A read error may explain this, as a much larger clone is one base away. This chain's CDR3 is CASSEGAFTDTQYF. DNA for the CDR3: TGTGCCAGCAGCGAGGGGGCCTTCACAGATACGCAGTATTTT. The chain couples TRBV9 to TRBJ2-3; 7 bases are shared with TRBD1. V lost 3 bases, J lost 2 bases, and 3 bases stayed unmatched. This CDR3 contains 14 residues. CDR1 and CDR2 (germline): SGDLS, YYNGEE. The entire variable domain, with the rest obtained from reference TRBV9 and TRBJ2-3, is as follows: DSGVTQTPKHLITATGQRVTLRCSPRSGDLSVYWYQQSLDQGLQFLIQYYNGEERAKGNILERFSAQQFPDLHSELNLSSLELGDSALYFCASSEGAFTDTQYFGPGTRLTVL.

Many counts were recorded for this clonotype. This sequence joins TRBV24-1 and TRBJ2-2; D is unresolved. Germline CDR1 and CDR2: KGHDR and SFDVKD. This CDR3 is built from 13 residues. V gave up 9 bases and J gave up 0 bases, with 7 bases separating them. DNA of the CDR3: TGTGCCACCGAGGAGACGAACACCGGGGAGCTGTTTTTT. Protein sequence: CATEETNTGELFF.

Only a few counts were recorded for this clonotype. CDR3 in DNA: TGTGCCAGCATGGGGGCCGGGACCTCCTACGAGCAGTACTTC. This sequence encodes CASMGAGTSYEQYF. The chain couples TRBV7-9 to TRBJ2-7, with D maybe TRBD1 (6 bases). Germline CDR1 is SEHNR and CDR2 is FQNEAQ (reference sequence). The CDR3 totals 14 residues. Trimming took 7 bases from V and 0 from J, leaving 13 bases between them. Filled out from reference TRBV7-9 and TRBJ2-7, the complete variable domain reads DTGVSQNPRHKITKRGQNVTFRCDPISEHNRLYWYRQTLGQGPEFLTYFQNEAQLEKSRLLSDRFSAERPKGSFSTLEIQRTEQGDSAMYLCASMGAGTSYEQYFGPGTRLTVT.

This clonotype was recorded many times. The CDR3 is CASSRTDTSTDTQYF. DNA for the CDR3: TGCGCCAGCAGCAGAACAGACACTAGCACAGATACGCAGTATTTT. The rearrangement links TRBV4-1 to TRBJ2-3; no reliable D call. V lost 5 bases and J lost 0, with 12 bases in between. The CDR3 runs 15 residues. The germline V gene has CDR1 MGHRA and CDR2 YSYEKL.

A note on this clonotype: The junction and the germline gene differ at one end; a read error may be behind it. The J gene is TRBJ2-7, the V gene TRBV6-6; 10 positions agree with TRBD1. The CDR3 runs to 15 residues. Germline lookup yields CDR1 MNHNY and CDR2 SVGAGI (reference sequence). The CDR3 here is CASSVPGQGTYAQYF. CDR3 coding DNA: TGTGCCAGCAGTGTGCCGGGACAGGGGACCTACGCGCAGTACTTC.

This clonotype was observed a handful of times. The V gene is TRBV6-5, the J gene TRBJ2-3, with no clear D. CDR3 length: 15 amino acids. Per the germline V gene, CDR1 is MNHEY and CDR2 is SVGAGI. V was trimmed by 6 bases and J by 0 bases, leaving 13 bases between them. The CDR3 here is CASRSDGTSTDTQYF. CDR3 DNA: TGTGCCAGCAGGTCCGACGGAACTAGCACAGATACGCAGTATTTT.

DNA of the CDR3: TGCAGTGCTAGAGATATTGACAATGAGCAGTTCTTC. Amino acid sequence: CSARDIDNEQFF. V is TRBV20-1 and J is TRBJ2-1; unclear D gene. V was cut by 0 bases and J by 5 bases, with 5 bases left in between. From germline, CDR1 is DFQATT and CDR2 SNEGSKA (reference sequence). The CDR3 loop spans 12 amino acids.

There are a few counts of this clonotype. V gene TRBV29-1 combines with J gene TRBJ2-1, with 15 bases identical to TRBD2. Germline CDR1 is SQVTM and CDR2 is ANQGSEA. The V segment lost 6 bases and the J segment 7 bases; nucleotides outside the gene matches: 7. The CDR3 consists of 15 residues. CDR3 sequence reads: CSVGLAGGLINEQFF. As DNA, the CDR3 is TGCAGCGTAGGACTAGCGGGAGGGTTAATAAATGAGCAGTTCTTC.

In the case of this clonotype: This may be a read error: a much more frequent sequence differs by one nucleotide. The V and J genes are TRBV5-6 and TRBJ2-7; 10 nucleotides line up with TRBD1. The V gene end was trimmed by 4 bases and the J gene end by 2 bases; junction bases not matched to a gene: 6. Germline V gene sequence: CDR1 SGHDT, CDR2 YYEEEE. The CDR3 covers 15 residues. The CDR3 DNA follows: TGTGCCAGCAGCCCCCTCGGACAGGGGGCCTACGAGCAGTACTTC. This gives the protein CASSPLGQGAYEQYF.

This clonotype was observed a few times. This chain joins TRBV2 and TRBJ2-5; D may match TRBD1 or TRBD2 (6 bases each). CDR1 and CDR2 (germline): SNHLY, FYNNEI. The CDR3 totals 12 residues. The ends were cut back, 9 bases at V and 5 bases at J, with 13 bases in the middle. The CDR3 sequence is CAREGEDETQYF. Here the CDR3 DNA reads TGTGCCAGGGAGGGGGAGGACGAGACCCAGTACTTC.

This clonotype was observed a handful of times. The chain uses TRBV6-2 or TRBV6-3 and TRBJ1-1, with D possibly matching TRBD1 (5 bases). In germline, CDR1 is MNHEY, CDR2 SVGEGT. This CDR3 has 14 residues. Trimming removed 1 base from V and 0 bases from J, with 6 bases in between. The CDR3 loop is CASSYWGMNTEAFF. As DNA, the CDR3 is TGTGCCAGCAGTTACTGGGGGATGAACACTGAAGCTTTCTTT.

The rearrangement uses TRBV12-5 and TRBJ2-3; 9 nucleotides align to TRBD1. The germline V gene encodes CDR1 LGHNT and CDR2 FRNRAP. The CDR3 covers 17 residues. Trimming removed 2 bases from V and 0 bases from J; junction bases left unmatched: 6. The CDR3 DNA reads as TGTGCTAGTGGTTTGCCCCGGGACAGGGAAAGCACAGATACGCAGTATTTT. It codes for CASGLPRDRESTDTQYF.

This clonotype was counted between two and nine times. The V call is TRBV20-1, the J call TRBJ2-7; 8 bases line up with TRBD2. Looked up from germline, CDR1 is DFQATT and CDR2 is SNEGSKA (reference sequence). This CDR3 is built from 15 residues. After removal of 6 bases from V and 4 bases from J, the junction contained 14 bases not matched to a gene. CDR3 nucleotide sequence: TGCAGTGCAAAGAGCGGGAGTGGCCCGCTTTACGAGCAGTACTTC. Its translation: CSAKSGSGPLYEQYF.

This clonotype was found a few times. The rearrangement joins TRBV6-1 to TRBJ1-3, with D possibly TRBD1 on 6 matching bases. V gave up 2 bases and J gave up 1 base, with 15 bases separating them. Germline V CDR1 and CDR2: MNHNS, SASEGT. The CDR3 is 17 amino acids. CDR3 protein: CASSEIQQGVSGNTIYF. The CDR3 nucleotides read TGTGCCAGCAGTGAAATTCAACAGGGAGTTTCTGGAAACACCATATATTTT.

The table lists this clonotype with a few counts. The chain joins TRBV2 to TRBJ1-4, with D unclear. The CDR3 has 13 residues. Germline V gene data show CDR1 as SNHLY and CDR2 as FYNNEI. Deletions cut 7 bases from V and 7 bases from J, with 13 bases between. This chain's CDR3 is CASNRAGGEKLFF. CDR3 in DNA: TGTGCCAGCAATAGGGCCGGAGGTGAAAAACTGTTTTTT.

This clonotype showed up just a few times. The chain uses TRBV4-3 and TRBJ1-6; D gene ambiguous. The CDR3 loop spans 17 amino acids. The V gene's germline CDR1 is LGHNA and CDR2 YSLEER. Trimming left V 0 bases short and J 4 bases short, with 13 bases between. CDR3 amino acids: CASSQDFRGDYNSPLHF. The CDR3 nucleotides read TGCGCCAGCAGCCAAGATTTTCGGGGAGATTATAATTCACCCCTCCACTTT.